Listed here are 10 T cell receptor beta chains from one sample, sequenced in a study of control samples from healthy donors and cancer patients (TCRdb year 2020). Receptors were amplified or captured by the immunoSEQ multiplex PCR assay. The clones in this table, taken by TCRdb from immuneACCESS, are in-frame only. Not every clone is retained; where verified, under half of the shortfall comes from an unresolved V gene, and the cause of the rest is unknown. The sample contains about 100,000 clones, roughly 90% of them found a single time. The ten largest clones take up over 15% of the sample. Sample: blood. These receptor sequences come from a woman in her forties or fifties in good health.

This clone has only one observation. This chain connects TRBV5-1 to TRBJ2-5; D unresolved. The germline gives CDR1 SGHRS, CDR2 YFSETQ. Trimming pared 0 bases from V and 5 bases from J, leaving 5 bases between. The CDR3 spans 12 residues. CDR3 sequence: CASSLVGETQYF. CDR3 nucleotide sequence: TGCGCCAGCAGCTTGGTAGGGGAGACCCAGTACTTC. Supplemented by reference TRBV5-1 and TRBJ2-5, the full variable domain reads KAGVTQTPRYLIKTRGQQVTLSCSPISGHRSVSWYQQTPGQGLQFLFEYFSETQRNKGNFPGRFSGRQFSNSRSEMNVSTLELGDSALYLCASSLVGETQYFGPGTRLLVL.

This chain uses TRBV2 with TRBJ1-2; TRBD1 agrees at 12 bases. Looked up from germline, CDR1 is SNHLY and CDR2 is FYNNEI. V gave up 6 bases and J gave up 8 bases; unmatched junction bases: 4. The CDR3 is 13 residues long. The CDR3 protein is CASRGTGGQGYTF. In DNA, the CDR3 is TGTGCCAGCAGGGGGACAGGGGGCCAGGGCTACACCTTC.

This clone was seen more than once but under ten times. The gene calls are TRBV30 and TRBJ1-2; the D is unclear. V dropped 0 bases and J dropped 4 bases, with 9 bases sitting between them. The CDR3 extends over 13 amino acids. Germline loops: CDR1 GTSNPN, CDR2 SVGIG (reference sequence). CDR3 residues: CAWSVPGSYGYTF. The CDR3 DNA follows: TGTGCCTGGAGTGTACCGGGGAGCTATGGCTACACCTTC. The full variable domain, its missing parts supplied by reference TRBV30 and TRBJ1-2, is SQTIHQWPATLVQPVGSPLSLECTVEGTSNPNLYWYRQAAGRGLQLLFYSVGIGQISSEVPQNLSASRPQDRQFILSSKKLLLSDSGFYLCAWSVPGSYGYTFGSGTRLTVV.

The V and J genes are TRBV21-1 and TRBJ2-7; TRBD2 is the table's D call and was not checked against the DNA. TRBV21-1 has pseudogene status. The length of the CDR3 is 13 residues. DNA of the CDR3: TGTGCCAGCAGCAAAGGAGGGTGGAACGAGCAGTACGTC. Its protein product is CASSKGGWNEQYV.

The V call is TRBV7-9, the J call TRBJ1-6; D gene ambiguous. Trimming shortened V by 6 bases and J by 9 bases, and 9 bases separated the two germline ends. Germline V gene lookup returns CDR1 SEHNR and CDR2 FQNEAQ (reference sequence). CDR3 length equals 12 residues. CDR3 residues: CASRVPGSPLHF. The CDR3 nucleotides are TGTGCCAGCAGGGTTCCCGGTTCACCCCTCCACTTT.

The V and J genes are TRBV4-1 and TRBJ1-3; D gene uncertain. The germline gives CDR1 MGHRA, CDR2 YSYEKL. The CDR3 has 16 amino acids. The germline V and J ends were trimmed by 0 bases and 0 bases, with 9 bases remaining between them. CDR3 bases: TGCGCCAGCAGCCAAGATACGGGGAACTCTGGAAACACCATATATTTT. Translation gives CASSQDTGNSGNTIYF.

The chain has TRBV9 and TRBJ2-7; TRBD1 might be the D (6 bases). There are 15 residues in the CDR3. Germline values: CDR1 SGDLS, CDR2 YYNGEE. V was shortened by 5 bases and J by 0 bases, with 15 bases between the two germline ends. CDR3 nucleotide sequence: TGTGCCAGCAGTCTCCGGGACACCCTCTCCTACGAGCAGTACTTC. Translation gives CASSLRDTLSYEQYF.

The V gene is TRBV24-1, the J gene TRBJ2-5; D gene ambiguous. The CDR3 is 14 residues long. CDR1 is KGHDR and CDR2 is SFDVKD in the germline V gene. With 3 bases removed from V and 1 base from J, the gap between germline ends came to 8 bases. The CDR3 protein is CATSDSRFQETQYF. CDR3 nucleotides: TGTGCCACCAGTGATAGTAGGTTCCAAGAGACCCAGTACTTC.

The chain couples TRBV5-6 to TRBJ1-2, with unresolved D. This CDR3 is 13 amino acids long. CDR1 SGHDT and CDR2 YYEEEE come from the germline V gene. V lost 0 bases and J 1 base, leaving 4 bases between the germline ends. The CDR3 nucleotides read TGTGCCAGCAGCTTGGGCCTTAACTATGGCTACACCTTC. Translating gives CASSLGLNYGYTF.

This rearrangement joins TRBV3-1 (or the pseudogene TRBV3-2) to TRBJ1-1; the match to TRBD1 covers 7 bases. V trimming: 4 bases; J trimming: 8 bases; junction bases outside the gene matches: 10. Germline values: CDR1 LGHDT, CDR2 YNNKEL (reference sequence). The length of the CDR3 is 14 residues. CDR3 loop: CASSLTEGASEAFF. CDR3 coding DNA: TGTGCCAGCAGCCTCACCGAGGGGGCCTCCGAAGCTTTCTTT.